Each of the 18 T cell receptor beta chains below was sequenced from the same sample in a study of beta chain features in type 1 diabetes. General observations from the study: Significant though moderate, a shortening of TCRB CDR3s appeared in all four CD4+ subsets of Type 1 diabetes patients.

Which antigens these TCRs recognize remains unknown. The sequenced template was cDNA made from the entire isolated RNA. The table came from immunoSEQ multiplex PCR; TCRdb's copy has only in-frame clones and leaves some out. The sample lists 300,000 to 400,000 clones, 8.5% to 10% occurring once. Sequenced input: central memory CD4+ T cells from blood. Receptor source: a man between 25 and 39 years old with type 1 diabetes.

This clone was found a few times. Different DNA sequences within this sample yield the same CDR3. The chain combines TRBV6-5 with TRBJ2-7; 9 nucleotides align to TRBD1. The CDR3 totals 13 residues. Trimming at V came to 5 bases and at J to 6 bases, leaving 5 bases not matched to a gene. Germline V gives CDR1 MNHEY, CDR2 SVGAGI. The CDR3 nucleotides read TGTGCCAGCAGTAGCCGGGACAGGGCCGAGCAGTACTTC. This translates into CASSSRDRAEQYF.

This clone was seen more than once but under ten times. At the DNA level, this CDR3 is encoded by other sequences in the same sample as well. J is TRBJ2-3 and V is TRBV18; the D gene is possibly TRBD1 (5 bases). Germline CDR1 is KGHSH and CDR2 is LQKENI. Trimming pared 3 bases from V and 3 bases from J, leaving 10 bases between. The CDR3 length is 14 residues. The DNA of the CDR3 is TGTGCCAGCTCACCGTCCCAGGGAACAGATACGCAGTATTTT. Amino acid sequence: CASSPSQGTDTQYF.

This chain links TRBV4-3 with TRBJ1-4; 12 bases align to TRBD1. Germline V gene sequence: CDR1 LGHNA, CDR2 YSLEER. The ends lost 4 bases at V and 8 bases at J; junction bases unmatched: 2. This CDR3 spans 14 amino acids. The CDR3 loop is CASSPGQGAEKLFF. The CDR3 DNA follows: TGCGCCAGCAGCCCGGGACAGGGGGCGGAAAAACTGTTTTTT.

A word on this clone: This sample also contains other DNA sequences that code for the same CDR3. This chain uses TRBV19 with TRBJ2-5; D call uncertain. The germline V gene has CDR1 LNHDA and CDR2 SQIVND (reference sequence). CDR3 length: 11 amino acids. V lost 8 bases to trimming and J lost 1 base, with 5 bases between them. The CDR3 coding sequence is TGTGCCAGTCGAGGCCAAGAGACCCAGTACTTC. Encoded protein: CASRGQETQYF.

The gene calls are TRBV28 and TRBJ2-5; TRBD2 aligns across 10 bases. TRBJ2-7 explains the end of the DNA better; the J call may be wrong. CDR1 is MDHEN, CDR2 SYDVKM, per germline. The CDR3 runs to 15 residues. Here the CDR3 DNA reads TGTGCCAGCACCCTCGCCCTTAGCGGGAGGATCGAGCAGTACTTC. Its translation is CASTLALSGRIEQYF.

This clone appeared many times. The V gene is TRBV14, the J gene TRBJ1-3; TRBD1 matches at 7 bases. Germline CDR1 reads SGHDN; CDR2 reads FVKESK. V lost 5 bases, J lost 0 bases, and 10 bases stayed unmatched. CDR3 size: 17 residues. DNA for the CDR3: TGTGCCAGCAGCATTTTGATCGGGGACAGCTCTGGAAACACCATATATTTT. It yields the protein CASSILIGDSSGNTIYF.

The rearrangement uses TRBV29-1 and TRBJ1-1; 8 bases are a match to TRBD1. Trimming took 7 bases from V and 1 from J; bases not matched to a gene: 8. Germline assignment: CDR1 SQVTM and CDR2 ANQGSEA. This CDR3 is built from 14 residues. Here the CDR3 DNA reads TGCAGCGGTCAAGTGGGACAGGCGAACACTGAAGCTTTCTTT. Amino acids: CSGQVGQANTEAFF.

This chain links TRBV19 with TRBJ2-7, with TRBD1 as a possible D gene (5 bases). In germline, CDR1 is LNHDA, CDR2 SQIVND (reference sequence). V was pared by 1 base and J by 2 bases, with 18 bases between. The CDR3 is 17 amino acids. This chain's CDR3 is CASSIAAGQGVTYEQYF. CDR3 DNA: TGTGCCAGTAGTATAGCCGCCGGCCAGGGTGTTACCTACGAGCAGTACTTC.

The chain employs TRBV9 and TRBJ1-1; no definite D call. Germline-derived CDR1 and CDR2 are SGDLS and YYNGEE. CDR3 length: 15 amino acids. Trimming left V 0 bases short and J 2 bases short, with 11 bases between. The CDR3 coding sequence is TGTGCCAGCAGCGTAGAGGTTACGGAAAACACTGAAGCTTTCTTT. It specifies CASSVEVTENTEAFF.

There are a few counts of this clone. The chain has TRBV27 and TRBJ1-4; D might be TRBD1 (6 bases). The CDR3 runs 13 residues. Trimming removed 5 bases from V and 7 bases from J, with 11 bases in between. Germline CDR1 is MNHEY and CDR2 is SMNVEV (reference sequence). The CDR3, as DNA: TGTGCCAGCAGTCCCGGGACAAGTGAAAAACTGTTTTTT. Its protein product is CASSPGTSEKLFF.

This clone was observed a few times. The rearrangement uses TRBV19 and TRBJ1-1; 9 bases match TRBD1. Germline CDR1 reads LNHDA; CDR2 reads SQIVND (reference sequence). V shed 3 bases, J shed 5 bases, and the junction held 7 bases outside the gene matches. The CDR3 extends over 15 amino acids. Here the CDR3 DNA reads TGTGCCAGTAGTATGAGGGGACAGGGACGAACTGAAGCTTTCTTT. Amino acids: CASSMRGQGRTEAFF.

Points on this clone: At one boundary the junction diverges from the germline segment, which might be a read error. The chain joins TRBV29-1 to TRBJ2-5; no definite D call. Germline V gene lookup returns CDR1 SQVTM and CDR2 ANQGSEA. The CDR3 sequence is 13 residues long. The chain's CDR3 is CSAHRAAQEAQYF. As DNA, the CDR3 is TGCAGCGCCCATCGGGCAGCACAAGAGGCCCAGTACTTC.

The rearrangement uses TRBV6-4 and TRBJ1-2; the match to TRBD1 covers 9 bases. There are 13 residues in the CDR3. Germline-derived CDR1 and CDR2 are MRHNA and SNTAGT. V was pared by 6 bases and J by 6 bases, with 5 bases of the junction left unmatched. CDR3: CASRAGTGNGYTF. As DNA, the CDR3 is TGTGCCAGCAGAGCCGGGACAGGGAATGGCTACACCTTC.

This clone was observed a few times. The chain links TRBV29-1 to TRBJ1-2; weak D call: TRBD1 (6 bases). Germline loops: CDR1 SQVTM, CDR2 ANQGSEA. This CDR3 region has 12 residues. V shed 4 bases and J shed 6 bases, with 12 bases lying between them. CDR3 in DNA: TGCAGCGTTGGGGACGGGACAAATGGCTACACCTTC. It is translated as CSVGDGTNGYTF.

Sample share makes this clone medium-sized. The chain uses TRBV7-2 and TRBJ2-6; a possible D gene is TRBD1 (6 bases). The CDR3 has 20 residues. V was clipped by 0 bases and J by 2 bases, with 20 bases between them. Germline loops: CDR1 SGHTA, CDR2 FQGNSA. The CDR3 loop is CASSLAGTNKLKAGANVLTF. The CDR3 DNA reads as TGTGCCAGCAGCTTAGCCGGGACAAACAAGCTAAAGGCTGGGGCCAACGTCCTGACTTTC. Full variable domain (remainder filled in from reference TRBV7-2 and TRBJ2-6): GAGVSQSPSNKVTEKGKDVELRCDPISGHTALYWYRQSLGQGLEFLIYFQGNSAPDKSGLPSDRFSAERTGGSVSTLTIQRTQQEDSAVYLCASSLAGTNKLKAGANVLTFGAGSRLTVL.

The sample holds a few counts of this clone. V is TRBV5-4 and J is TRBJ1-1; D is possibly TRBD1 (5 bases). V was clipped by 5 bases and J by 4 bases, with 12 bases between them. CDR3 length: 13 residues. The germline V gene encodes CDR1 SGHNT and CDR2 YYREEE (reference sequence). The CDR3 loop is CASSFDGGTEAFF. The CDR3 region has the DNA TGTGCCAGCAGTTTCGACGGGGGCACTGAAGCTTTCTTT.

The DNA for the CDR3 is TGTGCCAGCTCAGGGGAGCTGAACACTGAAGCTTTCTTT. Its translation is CASSGELNTEAFF. This rearrangement joins TRBV18 to TRBJ1-1; D is undetermined. Germline V gene data show CDR1 as KGHSH and CDR2 as LQKENI. The CDR3 consists of 13 residues. The V and J ends lost 5 bases and 0 bases respectively, with 7 bases between them. Based on the CDR3 plus reference TRBV18 and TRBJ1-1, the full variable domain is NAGVMQNPRHLVRRRGQEARLRCSPMKGHSHVYWYRQLPEEGLKFMVYLQKENIIDESGMPKERFSAEFPKEGPSILRIQQVVRGDSAAYFCASSGELNTEAFFGQGTRLTVV.

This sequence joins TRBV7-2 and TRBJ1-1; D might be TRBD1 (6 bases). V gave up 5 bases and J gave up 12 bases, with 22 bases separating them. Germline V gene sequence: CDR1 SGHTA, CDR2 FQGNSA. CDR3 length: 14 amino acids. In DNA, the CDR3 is TGTGCCAGCAGCCCTCGAATGGCAGGGGCAGAAACTTTCTTT. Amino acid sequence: CASSPRMAGAETFF.